This T cell receptor beta chain was profiled in a study of T cell repertoires in cytomegalovirus infection. Overall study context: It can be stated that public TCR beta signatures indicated CMV infection as well as a matching HLA type.

The CDR3 sequence is 17 residues long. Between the trimmed V and J ends, which lost 4 bases and 0 bases, there was a span of 16 bases. Per the germline V gene, CDR1 is MGHRA and CDR2 is YSYEKL. Each CDR3 protein gets one entry after TCRdb re-called the reads with MiXCR. In the table there are around 440,000 distinct CDR3 sequences, approximately 10% of which are singletons. This clonotype was recorded at least ten times. The rearrangement links TRBV4-1 to TRBJ2-4, with a possible D match to TRBD2 (7 bases). This clonotype originated in a human donor in good health (CMV status not recorded). Some clones in this sample may be carry-over from other donors' samples. Sequenced sample: PBMCs. The CDR3 spells CASSPIPRGAAKNIQYF. The CDR3 nucleotides read TGCGCCAGCAGCCCAATCCCCCGGGGGGCAGCCAAAAACATTCAGTACTTC.